Shown below are 5 T cell receptor beta chains from a single sample sequenced in a study of regulatory T cells in long-lasting Graves disease. TCR beta libraries were built with iRepertoire HTBI primers and Arm-PCR of CDR3 regions. TCRdb reprocessed the multiplex PCR reads via MiXCR and lists one record per CDR3 protein. The data show 500,000 or so distinct CDR3 sequences, around 15% seen once. Described time point: newly diagnosed GD, antithyroid drugs for less than 3 months. Researchers made the TCR library from RNA that was extracted from PBMCs. This sample also appeared in a second study, on T cells in Graves' hyperthyroidism and ophthalmopathy.

The sequencing used peripheral blood mononuclear cells (PBMCs), collected at new diagnosis, from a patient treated with antithyroid drugs. The source of these receptors is a woman in her fifties or sixties with Graves disease.

There are many counts of this clonotype. This chain joins TRBV27 and TRBJ2-7, with 7 bases identical to TRBD1. V dropped 4 bases and J dropped 3; count of bases not matched to a gene: 12. Per the germline V gene, CDR1 is MNHEY and CDR2 is SMNVEV (reference sequence). This CDR3 is built from 16 residues. CDR3 loop: CASSSETPGQSYEQYF. The DNA for the CDR3 is TGTGCCAGCAGTTCCGAAACACCGGGACAGAGCTACGAGCAGTACTTC.

This clonotype was observed a few times. The chain carries TRBV7-8 and TRBJ2-7; D perhaps matches TRBD2 (5 bases). This CDR3 contains 14 residues. V gave up 1 base and J gave up 6 bases, with 13 bases separating them. In germline, CDR1 is SGHVS, CDR2 FQNEAQ. The CDR3 sequence is CASSLDPEAGEQYF. CDR3 DNA: TGTGCCAGCAGCTTAGATCCGGAGGCAGGCGAGCAGTACTTC.

V gene TRBV7-2 combines with J gene TRBJ1-6; a possible D gene is TRBD1 (5 bases). The V and J ends lost 1 base and 0 bases respectively, with 13 bases between them. The CDR3 contains 18 residues. Germline-derived CDR1 and CDR2 are SGHTA and FQGNSA. CDR3 loop: CASSLVVGGSSYNSPLHF. As DNA, the CDR3 is TGTGCCAGCAGCTTAGTTGTGGGGGGAAGCTCCTATAATTCACCCCTCCACTTT.

The chain carries TRBV7-2 and TRBJ1-1; TRBD1 agrees at 7 bases. Losses at the gene ends were 4 bases for V and 4 bases for J; bases not matched to a gene: 6. Germline loops: CDR1 SGHTA, CDR2 FQGNSA. There are 14 residues in the CDR3. The CDR3 here is CASSSRQGVTEAFF. The DNA for the CDR3 is TGTGCCAGCAGCTCCAGACAGGGCGTCACTGAAGCTTTCTTT.

This clonotype was found a few times. This rearrangement joins TRBV29-1 to TRBJ2-4; 7 bases map to TRBD1. The germline V gene encodes CDR1 SQVTM and CDR2 ANQGSEA. The CDR3 runs to 13 residues. Trimming took 5 bases from V and 1 from J; bases not matched to a gene: 2. The CDR3 region is CSVSQGAKNIQYF. CDR3 nucleotide sequence: TGCAGCGTTTCACAGGGGGCCAAAAACATTCAGTACTTC.